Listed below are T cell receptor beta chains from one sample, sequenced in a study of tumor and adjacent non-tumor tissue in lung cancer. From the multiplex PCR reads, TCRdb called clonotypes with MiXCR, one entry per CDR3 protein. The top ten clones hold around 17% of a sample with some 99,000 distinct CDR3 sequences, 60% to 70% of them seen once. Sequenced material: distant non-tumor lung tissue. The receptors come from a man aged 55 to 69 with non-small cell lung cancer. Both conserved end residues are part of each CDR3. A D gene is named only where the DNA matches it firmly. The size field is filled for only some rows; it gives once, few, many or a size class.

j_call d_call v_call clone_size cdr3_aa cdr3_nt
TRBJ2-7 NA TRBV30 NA CAWPPRSPEGDSLGEQYF TGTGCCTGGCCTCCCAGGAGTCCCGAGGGCGATTCGCTTGGCGAGCAGTACTTC
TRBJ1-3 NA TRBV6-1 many CASSEMSTSTSGNTIYF TGTGCCAGCAGTGAAATGTCGACTAGCACCTCTGGAAACACCATATATTTT
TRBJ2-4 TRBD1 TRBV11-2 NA CSSSLVGTEDIQYF TGTTCCAGCAGCTTAGTGGGGACAGAAGACATTCAGTACTTC
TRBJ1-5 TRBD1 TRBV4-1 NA CASSRAGGWGNQPQHF TGTGCCAGCAGCCGAGCAGGGGGATGGGGCAATCAGCCCCAGCATTTT
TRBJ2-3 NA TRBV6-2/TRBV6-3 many CASSGNTDTQYF TGTGCCAGCAGTGGGAACACAGATACGCAGTATTTT
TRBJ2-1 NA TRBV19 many CASSALSLDEQFF TGTGCCAGTAGCGCCCTCAGCTTGGATGAGCAGTTCTTC
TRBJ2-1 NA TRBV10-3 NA CAITQGRPGPYDEQFF TGTGCCATCACGCAGGGCCGACCAGGTCCCTACGATGAGCAGTTCTTC
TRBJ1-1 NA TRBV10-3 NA CGTQTGEVNTEAFF TGTGGCACGCAAACTGGGGAAGTGAACACTGAAGCTTTCTTT
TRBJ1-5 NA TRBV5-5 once CAGSDYPSSLGDQSQHF TGTGCCGGCAGCGATTATCCTTCGTCCCTTGGTGATCAGTCCCAGCATTTT
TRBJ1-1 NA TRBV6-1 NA CANSDQGANTEAFF TGTGCCAACAGTGACCAGGGTGCCAACACTGAAGCTTTCTTT
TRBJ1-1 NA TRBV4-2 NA CASSQDRGAYIEAFF TGTGCCAGCAGCCAAGATCGAGGAGCTTACATTGAAGCTTTCTTT
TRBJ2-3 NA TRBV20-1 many CSAYLAVGTDTQYF TGCAGTGCCTACCTAGCAGTGGGTACAGATACGCAGTATTTT
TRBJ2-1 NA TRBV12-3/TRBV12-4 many CASSFYNEQFF TGTGCCAGCAGTTTTTACAATGAGCAGTTCTTC
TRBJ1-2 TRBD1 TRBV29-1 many CSALDRGRAHGYTF TGCAGCGCTCTGGACAGGGGGCGAGCCCATGGCTACACCTTC
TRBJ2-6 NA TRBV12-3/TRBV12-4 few CASPGTSVSGANVLTF TGTGCCAGTCCTGGGACTTCTGTCTCTGGGGCCAACGTCCTGACTTTC
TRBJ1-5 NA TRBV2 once CASSETPRPTVSQPQHF TGTGCCAGCAGTGAAACTCCCCGCCCGACAGTCAGTCAGCCCCAGCATTTT
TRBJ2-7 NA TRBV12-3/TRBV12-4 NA CANSLLAFYEQYF TGTGCCAACAGTTTACTGGCTTTCTACGAGCAGTACTTC
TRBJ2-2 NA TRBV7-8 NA CASSYRTTGELFF TGTGCCAGCAGTTATAGAACCACCGGGGAGCTGTTTTTT
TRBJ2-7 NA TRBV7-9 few CASSSTGPRRGSYEQYF TGTGCCAGCAGCTCGACCGGGCCCCGAAGGGGCTCCTACGAGCAGTACTTC
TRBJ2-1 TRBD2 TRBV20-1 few CNASPMGGDEQFF TGCAATGCTAGTCCCATGGGGGGGGATGAGCAGTTCTTC
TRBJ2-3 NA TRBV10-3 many CATMTSFSTDTQYF TGTGCCACCATGACGTCTTTTAGCACAGATACGCAGTATTTT
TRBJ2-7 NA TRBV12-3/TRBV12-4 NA CASSLTSGWVSYEQYF TGTGCCAGCAGTTTGACTAGTGGATGGGTCTCGTACGAGCAGTACTTC
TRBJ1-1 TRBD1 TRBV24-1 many CATRSRQGTDTEAFF TGTGCCACCAGATCCCGACAGGGAACGGACACTGAAGCTTTCTTT
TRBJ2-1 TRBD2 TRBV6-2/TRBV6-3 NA CASSYSGGRRLNEQFF TGTGCCAGCAGTTACTCGGGCGGGAGGCGGCTCAATGAACAGTTCTTC